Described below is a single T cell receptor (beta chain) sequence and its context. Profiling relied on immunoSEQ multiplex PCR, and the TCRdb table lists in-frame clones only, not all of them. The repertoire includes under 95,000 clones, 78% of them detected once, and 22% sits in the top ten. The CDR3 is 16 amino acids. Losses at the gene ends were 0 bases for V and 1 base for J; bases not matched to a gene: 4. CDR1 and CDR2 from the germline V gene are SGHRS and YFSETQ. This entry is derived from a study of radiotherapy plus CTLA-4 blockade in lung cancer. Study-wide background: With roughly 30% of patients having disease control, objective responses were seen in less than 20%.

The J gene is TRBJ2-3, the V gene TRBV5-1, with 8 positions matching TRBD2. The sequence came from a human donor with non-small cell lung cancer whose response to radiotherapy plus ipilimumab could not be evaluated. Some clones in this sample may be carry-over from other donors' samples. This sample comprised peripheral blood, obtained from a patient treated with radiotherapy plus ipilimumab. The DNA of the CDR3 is TGCGCCAGCAGCTTGGGAACTAGCGGAGGCACAGATACGCAGTATTTT. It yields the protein CASSLGTSGGTDTQYF.